The 22 T cell receptor beta chains presented below share a single source sample, sequenced in a study of CD8 T cells in ankylosing spondylitis. MiXCR was run by TCRdb on the 5' RACE reads, yielding one entry per CDR3 protein. The data show 150,000 to 200,000 distinct CDR3 sequences, 15% to 20% seen once. Specimen: blood, either unsorted or a sorted T cell fraction (not recorded which). The receptors were gathered from a male donor aged 10 to 35 with ankylosing spondylitis or in good health (not recorded which).

This clonotype showed up many times. The chain is built from TRBV20-1 and TRBJ2-3, with D perhaps given as TRBD1 or TRBD2 (6 bases each). This CDR3 has 15 amino acids. The germline gives CDR1 DFQATT, CDR2 SNEGSKA (reference sequence). Deletions cut 5 bases from V and 2 bases from J, with 17 bases between. Here the CDR3 DNA reads TGCAGTGCTGGACAGTCGGCGGGGAACACAGATACGCAGTATTTT. It specifies CSAGQSAGNTDTQYF.

There are many counts of this clonotype. The CDR3 DNA reads TGCGCCAGCAGCCCGGAACTAGCGGGAGGCCAGTTCTTC. This gives the protein CASSPELAGGQFF. The J gene is TRBJ2-1, the V gene TRBV4-1; the match to TRBD2 covers 12 bases. Germline lookup yields CDR1 MGHRA and CDR2 YSYEKL. The V gene end was trimmed by 4 bases and the J gene end by 13 bases; junction bases not matched to a gene: 5. The CDR3 spans 13 residues.

This clonotype was counted ten times or more. The chain has TRBV27 and TRBJ2-7; 8 bases agree with TRBD1. The ends lost 10 bases at V and 0 bases at J; junction bases unmatched: 5. This CDR3 contains 13 residues. The germline V gene has CDR1 MNHEY and CDR2 SMNVEV (reference sequence). The CDR3 sequence: CATGTGISYEQYF. As DNA, the CDR3 is TGTGCCACAGGGACAGGTATCTCCTACGAGCAGTACTTC.

This clonotype was seen repeatedly, ten times or more. The chain has TRBV6-5 and TRBJ1-6; the D gene is possibly TRBD1 (5 bases). V was clipped by 2 bases and J by 7 bases, with 15 bases between them. The CDR3 length is 16 residues. Germline lookup yields CDR1 MNHEY and CDR2 SVGAGI. The CDR3 bases are TGTGCCAGCAGTTACGACAGCCCCGTGAAAAATTCACCCCTCCACTTT. The encoded protein is CASSYDSPVKNSPLHF.

The table lists this clonotype with many counts. The chain carries TRBV6-6 and TRBJ2-1; the D gene is possibly TRBD2 (6 bases). This CDR3 region has 14 residues. Trimming stripped 8 bases from V and 4 bases from J, with 15 bases between. The germline CDR1 and CDR2 sequences are MNHNY and SVGAGI (reference sequence). CDR3 residues: CASWTGSAYNEQFF. DNA for the CDR3: TGTGCCAGCTGGACCGGGAGTGCATACAATGAGCAGTTCTTC.

This clonotype was seen many times. The V gene is TRBV28, the J gene TRBJ1-5; 7 nucleotides align to TRBD1. Germline loops: CDR1 MDHEN, CDR2 SYDVKM. The CDR3 runs to 14 residues. The junction had 4 bases not matched to a gene; V was cut back by 6 bases and J by 2 bases. The CDR3 DNA sequence: TGTGCCAGCAGCTATACAGGGGGCAATCAGCCCCAGCATTTT. It specifies CASSYTGGNQPQHF.

This clonotype was seen ten or more times. V is TRBV29-1 and J is TRBJ2-3, with D possibly being TRBD1 or TRBD2 (5 bases each). Trimming pared 8 bases from V and 4 bases from J, leaving 16 bases between. This CDR3 has 13 residues. Looked up from germline, CDR1 is SQVTM and CDR2 is ANQGSEA. CDR3 DNA sequence: TGCAGCTTGAGCCCCAGGGAGTCAGATACGCAGTATTTT. This encodes CSLSPRESDTQYF.

There are many counts of this clonotype. The V call is TRBV5-1, the J call TRBJ2-1, with D possibly TRBD1 on 8 matching bases. V shed 4 bases and J shed 6 bases, with 14 bases lying between them. In germline, CDR1 is SGHRS, CDR2 YFSETQ. CDR3 length: 14 residues. CDR3 loop: CASSDHRGGNEQFF. In DNA, the CDR3 is TGCGCCAGCAGCGACCACAGGGGGGGCAATGAGCAGTTCTTC.

This clonotype was observed many times. The chain links TRBV9 to TRBJ1-5; possible D gene TRBD1, 6 bases. V lost 4 bases and J 3 bases, leaving 17 bases between the germline ends. This CDR3 has 16 residues. The germline gives CDR1 SGDLS, CDR2 YYNGEE. CDR3 nucleotide sequence: TGTGCCAGCAGCCCCGGCGGACAGCTATTCAATCAGCCCCAGCATTTT. Its protein is CASSPGGQLFNQPQHF. Using reference TRBV9 and TRBJ1-5 for the parts outside the CDR3, the full variable domain is DSGVTQTPKHLITATGQRVTLRCSPRSGDLSVYWYQQSLDQGLQFLIQYYNGEERAKGNILERFSAQQFPDLHSELNLSSLELGDSALYFCASSPGGQLFNQPQHFGDGTRLSIL.

The chain recombines TRBV27 with TRBJ2-7, with 12 bases identical to TRBD2. V was pared by 6 bases and J by 2 bases, with 5 bases of the junction left unmatched. The CDR3 spans 15 residues. Germline V gene sequence: CDR1 MNHEY, CDR2 SMNVEV (reference sequence). CDR3: CASRQLAGGTYEQYF. The CDR3 DNA reads TGTGCCAGCAGACAGCTAGCGGGAGGGACCTACGAGCAGTACTTC.

The chain recombines TRBV12-3 or TRBV12-4 with TRBJ2-3, with 9 bases matching TRBD2. The CDR3 spans 15 residues. With V trimmed by 8 bases and J by 2 bases, 8 bases remained unmatched. DNA for the CDR3: TGTGCCAGCCATACGACTAGCGGACACACAGATACGCAGTATTTT. It yields the protein CASHTTSGHTDTQYF.

The chain uses TRBV29-1 and TRBJ2-3, with D uncertain. Trimming pared 6 bases from V and 6 bases from J, leaving 7 bases between. This CDR3 comprises 10 residues. The germline CDR1 and CDR2 sequences are SQVTM and ANQGSEA. The CDR3 loop reads CSVAPDTQYF. The CDR3 DNA sequence: TGCAGCGTCGCACCTGATACGCAGTATTTT.

This clonotype was counted between two and nine times. The chain combines TRBV20-1 with TRBJ2-7; D unclear. Germline V gene lookup returns CDR1 DFQATT and CDR2 SNEGSKA (reference sequence). This CDR3 comprises 12 residues. Trimming removed 5 bases at V and 5 bases at J, with 13 bases between. CDR3 coding DNA: TGCAGTGCTTCTGGGCCGGCGAACGAGCAGTACGTC. Translation: CSASGPANEQYV.

This clonotype was seen many times. The V and J genes are TRBV2 and TRBJ1-5; no firm D call. Germline lookup yields CDR1 SNHLY and CDR2 FYNNEI. V shed 6 bases and J shed 5 bases, with 11 bases lying between them. The CDR3 totals 13 residues. CDR3 region: CASSSGVHQPQHF. Written as DNA, the CDR3 is TGTGCCAGCAGCTCCGGGGTGCATCAGCCCCAGCATTTT.

This clonotype was found many times. The rearrangement links TRBV18 to TRBJ2-3; D possibly corresponds to TRBD2 (6 bases). V lost 3 bases and J lost 1, with 20 bases in between. There are 18 residues in the CDR3. Germline V gene data show CDR1 as KGHSH and CDR2 as LQKENI. CDR3 in amino acids: CASSPVLGSGGGTDTQYF. The CDR3 bases are TGTGCCAGCTCACCGGTATTGGGCTCCGGAGGGGGCACAGATACGCAGTATTTT.

This clonotype was seen at least ten times. This chain uses TRBV11-2 with TRBJ2-7; TRBD2 is a possible D gene (5 bases). The CDR3 has 14 residues. Per germline, CDR1 SGHAT and CDR2 FQNNGV. V was cut by 3 bases and J by 4 bases, with 13 bases left in between. CDR3 in DNA: TGTGCCAGCAGCTTCACGGACTCCACTTACGAGCAGTACTTC. Translation: CASSFTDSTYEQYF. Based on the CDR3 plus reference TRBV11-2 and TRBJ2-7, the full variable domain is EAGVAQSPRYKIIEKRQSVAFWCNPISGHATLYWYQQILGQGPKLLIQFQNNGVVDDSQLPKDRFSAERLKGVDSTLKIQPAKLEDSAVYLCASSFTDSTYEQYFGPGTRLTVT.

The rearrangement uses TRBV20-1 and TRBJ2-7, with D perhaps TRBD2 (7 bases). Germline V gene data show CDR1 as DFQATT and CDR2 as SNEGSKA (reference sequence). The CDR3 covers 12 residues. Trimming shortened V by 4 bases and J by 9 bases, and 16 bases separated the two germline ends. As DNA, the CDR3 is TGCAGTGCTAAAGAGCAGGGAGGGGGGCAGTACGTC. Protein: CSAKEQGGGQYV.

This clonotype was detected many times. CDR3 sequence: CASSPSGRSPDTQYF. CDR3 nucleotides: TGCGCCAGCAGCCCAAGCGGGAGGTCCCCAGATACGCAGTATTTT. V is TRBV5-1 and J is TRBJ2-3; 9 bases line up with TRBD2. The V segment lost 4 bases and the J segment 4 bases; nucleotides outside the gene matches: 7. CDR3 length: 15 amino acids. Looked up from germline, CDR1 is SGHRS and CDR2 is YFSETQ.

This clonotype was picked up many times. This chain uses TRBV6-1 with TRBJ2-1; 8 nucleotides line up with TRBD2. J was trimmed by 8 bases and V by 8 bases; bases with no gene match: 14. In germline, CDR1 is MNHNS, CDR2 SASEGT. The CDR3 has 15 amino acids. The CDR3: CASEPEREFRDEQFF. The CDR3 bases are TGTGCCAGCGAACCCGAGCGGGAGTTTAGGGATGAGCAGTTCTTC.

The sample holds many counts of this clonotype. V gene TRBV29-1 combines with J gene TRBJ2-3; perhaps TRBD2 as D (6 bases). V was trimmed by 3 bases and J by 6 bases, leaving 10 bases between them. This CDR3 contains 12 residues. Germline loops: CDR1 SQVTM, CDR2 ANQGSEA. The CDR3 region has the DNA TGCAGCGTTGATGGTGGGAGGGATACGCAGTATTTT. Its protein is CSVDGGRDTQYF.

The chain couples TRBV9 to TRBJ2-7; 7 nucleotides agree with TRBD1. The J segment lost 7 bases and the V segment lost 3 bases, leaving 10 bases of the junction unmatched. The CDR3 length is 14 residues. Germline V gene data show CDR1 as SGDLS and CDR2 as YYNGEE. CDR3 in DNA: TGTGCCAGCAGCGCACGCGACAGGGTTGAGGAGCAGTACTTC. Encoded protein: CASSARDRVEEQYF.

This clonotype was found many times. The chain links TRBV19 to TRBJ2-6; no firm D call. Trimming shortened V by 5 bases and J by 0 bases, and 8 bases separated the two germline ends. The CDR3 is made up of 15 amino acids. CDR1 LNHDA and CDR2 SQIVND come from the germline V gene (reference sequence). CDR3 sequence: CASSVRISGANVLTF. CDR3 DNA sequence: TGTGCCAGTAGTGTCAGGATCTCTGGGGCCAACGTCCTGACTTTC.